The T cell receptor (beta chain) described here comes from a study of shared clonotypes between healthy human individuals. Sequencing was performed with immunoSEQ multiplex PCR; in TCRdb, only in-frame clones are kept and a portion is missing. The table records a few million clones, approximately 93% of them present only once. The CDR3 spans 18 residues. Germline V CDR1 and CDR2: SGHTA, FQGNSA. Trimming stripped 1 base from V and 0 bases from J, with 16 bases between. The chain uses TRBV7-2 and TRBJ2-1; D unclear. Sequences were obtained from naive CD4+ T cells from PBMCs. Subset indicated: CD45RA+ positively selected. This TCR came from a man aged 18 to 29 in good health. Some clones in this sample may be carry-over from other donors' samples. CDR3 DNA: TGTGCCAGCAGCTTAGGATATTTCGGGCGAAGCTCCTACAATGAGCAGTTCTTC. Its translation is CASSLGYFGRSSYNEQFF.